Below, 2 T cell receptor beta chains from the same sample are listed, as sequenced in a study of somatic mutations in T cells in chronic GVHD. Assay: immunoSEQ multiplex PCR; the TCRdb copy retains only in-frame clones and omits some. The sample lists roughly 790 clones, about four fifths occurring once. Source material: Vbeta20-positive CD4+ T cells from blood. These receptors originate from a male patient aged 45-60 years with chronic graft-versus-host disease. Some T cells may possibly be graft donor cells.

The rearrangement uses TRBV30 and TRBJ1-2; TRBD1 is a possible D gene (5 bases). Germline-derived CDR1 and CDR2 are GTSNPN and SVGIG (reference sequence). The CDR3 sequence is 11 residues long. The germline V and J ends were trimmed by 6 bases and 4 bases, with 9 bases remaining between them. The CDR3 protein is CACRQIYGYTF. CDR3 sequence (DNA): TGTGCCTGCCGACAGATCTATGGCTACACCTTC.

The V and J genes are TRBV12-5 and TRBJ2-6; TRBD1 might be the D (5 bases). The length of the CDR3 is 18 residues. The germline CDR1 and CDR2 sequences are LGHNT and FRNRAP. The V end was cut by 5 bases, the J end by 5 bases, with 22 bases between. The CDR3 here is CASGADCAGQSRANVLTF. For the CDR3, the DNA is TGTGCTAGTGGTGCTGACTGTGCAGGACAAAGTCGGGCCAACGTCCTGACTTTC.